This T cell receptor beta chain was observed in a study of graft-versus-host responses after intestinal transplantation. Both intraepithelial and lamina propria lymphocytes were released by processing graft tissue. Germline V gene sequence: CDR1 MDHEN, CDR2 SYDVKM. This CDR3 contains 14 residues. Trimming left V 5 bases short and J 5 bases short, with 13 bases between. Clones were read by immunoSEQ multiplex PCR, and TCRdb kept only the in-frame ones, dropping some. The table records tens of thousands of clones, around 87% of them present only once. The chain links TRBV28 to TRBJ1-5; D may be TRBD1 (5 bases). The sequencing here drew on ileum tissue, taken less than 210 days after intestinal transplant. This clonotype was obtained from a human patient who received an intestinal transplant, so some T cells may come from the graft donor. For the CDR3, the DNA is TGTGCCAGCAGTCCTTGGGGGAGGGATCAGCCCCAGCATTTT. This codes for CASSPWGRDQPQHF.